This TCR beta chain was recovered during a study of OX40 agonist ivuxolimab in advanced cancers. Looking at the study overall: Eligibility rules accepted prior anti-PD-1, anti-PD-L1 or anti-CTLA-4 therapy, and around 43% had some. General study findings and limits: By week 6 at 0.1 to 3.0 mg/kg, blood CD4+ and CD8+ T cells had expanded clonally. Expanded clones belonging to CD8+ T cells outnumbered, on average, those of CD4+. Among the least clonally expanded were partial responders at 0.1-3.0 mg/kg.

Per the germline V gene, CDR1 is SGHAT and CDR2 is FQNNGV. The CDR3 has 11 amino acids. Trimming stripped 5 bases from V and 4 bases from J, with 2 bases between. A note on this clone: What it binds is not known.

This table comes from immunoSEQ multiplex PCR, and its TCRdb copy is limited to in-frame clones, with some not included. The sample contains around 58,000 clones, about 89% of which appear only once. The receptor comes from an adult with an advanced solid tumor such as melanoma, head and neck, liver or kidney cancer. This chain uses TRBV11-2 with TRBJ2-2; D gene ambiguous. The input for sequencing was CD4+ or CD8+ T cells sorted from blood, taken in a trial of the OX40 agonist ivuxolimab. CDR3 sequence reads: CASSLTGELFF. CDR3 bases: TGTGCCAGCAGCCTCACCGGGGAGCTGTTTTTT. The whole variable domain, remainder taken from reference TRBV11-2 and TRBJ2-2, is EAGVAQSPRYKIIEKRQSVAFWCNPISGHATLYWYQQILGQGPKLLIQFQNNGVVDDSQLPKDRFSAERLKGVDSTLKIQPAKLEDSAVYLCASSLTGELFFGEGSRLTVL.